These 30 T cell receptor beta chains were all obtained from the same sample, sequenced in a study of graft-versus-host responses after intestinal transplantation (dated by TCRdb to about 2021). Library prep was done by the immunoSEQ multiplex PCR assay. The table was pulled from immuneACCESS by TCRdb, which kept in-frame rearrangements only. Such tables lose some clones; where checked, under half of the loss comes from unresolved V genes, and the rest has no known cause. The sample table shows approximately 15,000 clones, and approximately 39% are seen once. The ten biggest clones cover 3% to 4% of the sample. The intended sense of this specimen's time point label: cells obtained before transplantation from donor or recipient. In the mixed lymphocyte reactions, about 200,000 CFSE-labeled pre-transplant responders were plated with about 200,000 irradiated violet-dye-labeled stimulators and cultured for approximately six days.

Here the sequenced sample was alloreactive CD8+ T cells from a mixed lymphocyte reaction culture, taken before intestinal transplant. Per the publication, the cell subset or site label means: CFSE-low proliferating T cells sorted from roughly six-day pre-transplant mixed lymphocyte reaction (GvH or HvG direction). Receptors originate from a human patient who received an intestinal transplant.

The rearrangement links TRBV27 to TRBJ1-1; D is ambiguous. This CDR3 contains 18 residues. V gave up 2 bases and J gave up 0 bases, with 19 bases separating them. Germline V CDR1 and CDR2: MNHEY, SMNVEV (reference sequence). The CDR3 DNA reads TGTGCCAGCAGTTTACATCGGAAAGAGGGCCTCATGAACACTGAAGCTTTCTTT. Translated, it gives CASSLHRKEGLMNTEAFF.

The V call is TRBV7-8, the J call TRBJ2-7; no definite D call. V lost 5 bases and J lost 0, with 5 bases in between. This CDR3 has 12 amino acids. In germline, CDR1 is SGHVS, CDR2 FQNEAQ. CDR3 bases: TGTGCCAGCAGCCCCCCCTCCTACGAGCAGTACTTC. Protein product: CASSPPSYEQYF.

The CDR3 DNA reads TGTGCCAGCAGTTATTCCGGACAGGGGCCCTACGAGCAGTACTTC. Amino acid sequence: CASSYSGQGPYEQYF. V is TRBV6-5 and J is TRBJ2-7; TRBD1 aligns across 9 bases. J gave up 2 bases and V 3 bases, and 5 bases lay outside the gene matches. From germline, CDR1 is MNHEY and CDR2 SVGAGI. CDR3 size: 15 residues.

V usage is TRBV20-1 and J usage is TRBJ1-1; no reliable D call. Germline assignment: CDR1 DFQATT and CDR2 SNEGSKA (reference sequence). V dropped 5 bases and J dropped 5 bases, with 9 bases sitting between them. The CDR3 runs to 11 residues. CDR3 sequence reads: CSAAGRTEAFF. The DNA for the CDR3 is TGCAGTGCTGCCGGCCGGACTGAAGCTTTCTTT.

This clone came up a few times. This sequence joins TRBV5-1 and TRBJ2-1, with TRBD2 identical over 11 bases. The CDR3 contains 17 residues. The ends lost 0 bases at V and 5 bases at J; junction bases unmatched: 7. Germline CDR1 reads SGHRS; CDR2 reads YFSETQ. The CDR3 spells CASSLGLAGFEHNEQFF. Here the CDR3 DNA reads TGCGCCAGCAGCTTGGGACTAGCGGGATTCGAACACAATGAGCAGTTCTTC.

This clone is deemed medium-sized (0.01 to 0.1%). The chain combines TRBV13 with TRBJ1-2, with a weak D call TRBD1 (6 bases). This CDR3 has 14 amino acids. Germline-derived CDR1 and CDR2 are PRHDT and FYEKMQ (reference sequence). Trimming took off 1 base at V and 2 bases at J, with 8 bases between the two ends. The CDR3 DNA sequence: TGTGCCAGCAGCTTAGTTACAGGGAACTATGGCTACACCTTC. It translates to CASSLVTGNYGYTF. The entire variable domain, with the rest obtained from reference TRBV13 and TRBJ1-2, is as follows: AAGVIQSPRHLIKEKRETATLKCYPIPRHDTVYWYQQGPGQDPQFLISFYEKMQSDKGSIPDRFSAQQFSDYHSELNMSSLELGDSALYFCASSLVTGNYGYTFGSGTRLTVV.

A word on this clone: At one of its ends the junction is not consistent with the germline gene, which may arise from a read error. The CDR3 DNA sequence: TGTGCCAGCAGCTTGTGGGTTGCGGGAGTGAATATCTTC. Encoded protein: CASSLWVAGVNIF. The V and J genes are TRBV5-6 and TRBJ2-1; TRBD2 agrees at 7 bases. This CDR3 has 13 amino acids. Germline CDR1 reads SGHDT; CDR2 reads YYEEEE.

The V call is TRBV5-1, the J call TRBJ1-4; D unclear. This CDR3 has 17 amino acids. CDR1 and CDR2 (germline): SGHRS, YFSETQ. V was pared by 0 bases and J by 5 bases, with 17 bases between. The CDR3 sequence: CASSLVRTSRGNEKLFF. CDR3 DNA sequence: TGCGCCAGCAGCTTGGTTAGAACCTCCCGTGGGAATGAAAAACTGTTTTTT.

This chain uses TRBV13 with TRBJ2-3; D uncertain. The germline CDR1 and CDR2 sequences are PRHDT and FYEKMQ (reference sequence). V dropped 5 bases and J dropped 2 bases, with 17 bases sitting between them. The CDR3 is 16 residues long. The CDR3 DNA follows: TGTGCCAGCAGCCAACGACCCCTCCTTTACACAGATACGCAGTATTTT. This gives the protein CASSQRPLLYTDTQYF.

The chain carries TRBV21-1 and TRBJ1-1. TRBV21-1 is labeled a pseudogene. This CDR3 has 11 residues. The CDR3 sequence is CASREDTEAFF. CDR3 DNA: TGTGCCAGCCGCGAGGATACTGAAGCTTTCTTT.

This rearrangement joins TRBV5-1 to TRBJ2-3; 9 positions agree with TRBD2. Germline V lookup: CDR1 SGHRS, CDR2 YFSETQ. V dropped 2 bases and J dropped 1; count of bases not matched to a gene: 5. The CDR3 has 16 amino acids. The DNA for the CDR3 is TGCGCCAGCAGCTTAGGCGGGAGGGTCCGCACAGATACGCAGTATTTT. Translating it yields CASSLGGRVRTDTQYF. The variable domain in full, completed from reference TRBV5-1 and TRBJ2-3, reads KAGVTQTPRYLIKTRGQQVTLSCSPISGHRSVSWYQQTPGQGLQFLFEYFSETQRNKGNFPGRFSGRQFSNSRSEMNVSTLELGDSALYLCASSLGGRVRTDTQYFGPGTRLTVL.

This clone counts as medium-sized. CDR3 in DNA: TGTGCCAGCAGCCTGATAGACAGGACCTACGAGCAGTACTTC. This gives the protein CASSLIDRTYEQYF. V usage is TRBV5-6 and J usage is TRBJ2-7, with a weak D call TRBD1 (6 bases). Trimming left V 4 bases short and J 2 bases short, with 13 bases between. The CDR3 spans 14 residues. Germline V lookup: CDR1 SGHDT, CDR2 YYEEEE.

This chain connects TRBV30 to TRBJ1-1; D unclear. This CDR3 comprises 14 residues. Per germline, CDR1 GTSNPN and CDR2 SVGIG (reference sequence). V lost 4 bases and J 5 bases, leaving 17 bases between the germline ends. The CDR3 coding sequence is TGTGCCTGGACCCCTTGGGCGGGATGGACTGAAGCTTTCTTT. It specifies CAWTPWAGWTEAFF.

This sequence joins TRBV6-5 and TRBJ1-4; perhaps TRBD1 as D (5 bases). Deletions cut 6 bases from V and 5 bases from J, with 16 bases between. The germline V gene has CDR1 MNHEY and CDR2 SVGAGI. The CDR3 covers 15 residues. The CDR3 DNA sequence: TGTGCCAGCAGCCACCCCGGGACCCAAAATGAAAAACTGTTTTTT. The encoded protein is CASSHPGTQNEKLFF.

V gene TRBV4-2 combines with J gene TRBJ2-5; 8 positions agree with TRBD1. Germline CDR1 is LGHNA and CDR2 is YNFKEQ. V lost 4 bases and J lost 2; bases outside the gene matches: 3. This CDR3 region has 14 residues. This chain's CDR3 is CASSPDRGQETQYF. CDR3 coding DNA: TGTGCCAGCAGCCCTGACAGGGGTCAAGAGACCCAGTACTTC.

Only a few counts were recorded for this clone. The J gene is TRBJ2-1, the V gene TRBV4-2; the D gene could be TRBD1 or TRBD2 (5 bases each). Germline V gives CDR1 LGHNA, CDR2 YNFKEQ. This CDR3 contains 17 residues. Trimming removed 3 bases from V and 8 bases from J, with 23 bases in between. CDR3 sequence: CASSHTSPAAPRDEQFF. In DNA form, the CDR3 reads TGTGCCAGCAGCCACACCTCCCCAGCGGCCCCCAGGGATGAGCAGTTCTTC.

The V call is TRBV14, the J call TRBJ1-5, with D unresolved. This CDR3 spans 19 amino acids. V was pared by 2 bases and J by 4 bases, with 24 bases between. Germline lookup yields CDR1 SGHDN and CDR2 FVKESK. The CDR3 bases are TGTGCCAGCAGCCAACAACAAAAAAACCGACCCCTCCAAAATCAGCCCCAGCATTTT. It is translated as CASSQQQKNRPLQNQPQHF.

Judged by abundance, this clone is medium-sized. The chain links TRBV27 to TRBJ1-5; D call uncertain. The CDR3 has 16 residues. The V end was cut by 4 bases, the J end by 1 base, with 14 bases between. Germline V gene lookup returns CDR1 MNHEY and CDR2 SMNVEV (reference sequence). CDR3 nucleotide sequence: TGTGCCAGCAGTTCGGGTTTGTCGGGGAGCAATCAGCCCCAGCATTTT. It codes for CASSSGLSGSNQPQHF.

This clone has a handful of counts. The V and J genes are TRBV13 and TRBJ2-6; maybe TRBD2 (5 bases). The CDR3 extends over 16 amino acids. In germline, CDR1 is PRHDT, CDR2 FYEKMQ (reference sequence). Trimming removed 6 bases at V and 0 bases at J, with 12 bases between. For the CDR3, the DNA is TGTGCCAGCAGTGATGGCGGACTCTCTGGGGCCAACGTCCTGACTTTC. This gives the protein CASSDGGLSGANVLTF.

This rearrangement joins TRBV5-6 to TRBJ2-6, with D perhaps TRBD1 (5 bases). The CDR3 runs to 15 residues. Germline loops: CDR1 SGHDT, CDR2 YYEEEE. V was trimmed by 3 bases and J by 0 bases, leaving 7 bases between them. Here the CDR3 reads CASSWGLSGANVLTF. The CDR3 coding sequence is TGTGCCAGCAGCTGGGGCCTCTCTGGGGCCAACGTCCTGACTTTC.

The gene calls are TRBV7-6 and TRBJ2-5; D is perhaps TRBD2 (5 bases). The CDR3 length is 13 residues. V dropped 5 bases and J dropped 3 bases, with 10 bases sitting between them. Germline CDR1 reads SGHVS; CDR2 reads FNYEAQ. CDR3 loop: CASSGPGKETQYF. For the CDR3, the DNA is TGTGCCAGCAGCGGCCCGGGGAAAGAGACCCAGTACTTC.

This chain uses TRBV27 with TRBJ1-1; possible D gene TRBD1, 5 bases. This CDR3 has 13 amino acids. Trimming removed 4 bases at V and 3 bases at J, with 9 bases between. The germline gives CDR1 MNHEY, CDR2 SMNVEV (reference sequence). The CDR3 DNA is TGTGCCAGCAGTTGGGGGTTGGACACTGAAGCTTTCTTT. Translated, it gives CASSWGLDTEAFF.

This rearrangement joins TRBV5-1 to TRBJ1-5; D not certain. The CDR3 runs 17 residues. V was clipped by 6 bases and J by 0 bases, with 19 bases between them. CDR1 and CDR2 from the germline V gene are SGHRS and YFSETQ. The CDR3 DNA reads as TGCGCCAGCATTTCCAGAAGTCCCCAATATAGCAATCAGCCCCAGCATTTT. Residues: CASISRSPQYSNQPQHF.

About this clone: Since a much larger clone is just one base distant, this may be a read error. J is TRBJ2-7 and V is TRBV4-2; 8 bases match TRBD2. The CDR3 is 15 amino acids. Germline V gene lookup returns CDR1 LGHNA and CDR2 YNFKEQ. The V segment lost 4 bases and the J segment 0 bases; nucleotides outside the gene matches: 5. This CDR3 is CASSPIAGSSYEQYF. The CDR3 nucleotides read TGTGCCAGCAGCCCCATAGCGGGGTCCTCCTACGAGCAGTACTTC.

This sequence joins TRBV5-1 and TRBJ2-1, with TRBD1 identical over 7 bases. The length of the CDR3 is 15 residues. Germline trimming cut 3 bases from V and 7 bases from J; bases unmatched to any gene: 10. The germline V gene has CDR1 SGHRS and CDR2 YFSETQ. CDR3 coding DNA: TGCGCCAGCAGCTCCGAGATCTCCAGGGGGAATGAGCAGTTCTTC. Protein sequence: CASSSEISRGNEQFF.

This clone was seen more than once but under ten times. Other DNA sequences from this sample encode an identical CDR3 as well. J is TRBJ2-1 and V is TRBV9; D possibly corresponds to TRBD2 (6 bases). This CDR3 region has 15 residues. The V end lost 0 bases, the J end lost 1 base, and 8 bases lay between the germline ends. Germline V gene data show CDR1 as SGDLS and CDR2 as YYNGEE. The CDR3 loop is CASSVVGGSYNEQFF. The CDR3 bases are TGTGCCAGCAGCGTAGTGGGGGGATCCTACAATGAGCAGTTCTTC.

This clone came up a few times. This chain uses TRBV15 with TRBJ2-1; a weak D match, TRBD2 (6 bases). Germline CDR1 is LNHNV and CDR2 is YYDKDF (reference sequence). Trimming shortened V by 8 bases and J by 6 bases, and 14 bases separated the two germline ends. The length of the CDR3 is 13 residues. CDR3: CATEEGNGNEQFF. The CDR3 nucleotides are TGTGCCACCGAGGAGGGTAACGGCAATGAGCAGTTCTTC.

This clone turned up a few times. The V call is TRBV15, the J call TRBJ1-5, with D tentatively TRBD1 (6 bases). The germline V gene encodes CDR1 LNHNV and CDR2 YYDKDF (reference sequence). The CDR3 has 15 amino acids. V lost 0 bases and J 6 bases, leaving 12 bases between the germline ends. DNA for the CDR3: TGTGCCACCAGCAGAGATCGCGGGGGCGCTCAGCCCCAGCATTTT. It translates to CATSRDRGGAQPQHF.

CDR3 amino acids: CASSQEKAVVYEQYF. For the CDR3, the DNA is TGCGCCAGCAGCCAAGAAAAGGCTGTGGTCTACGAGCAGTACTTC. The J gene is TRBJ2-7, the V gene TRBV4-3; D unresolved. This CDR3 contains 15 residues. Trimming stripped 0 bases from V and 3 bases from J, with 12 bases between. Germline lookup yields CDR1 LGHNA and CDR2 YSLEER.

The rearrangement links TRBV6-8 to TRBJ1-1; perhaps TRBD1 as D (6 bases). This CDR3 contains 13 residues. Deletions cut 4 bases from V and 3 bases from J, with 9 bases between. Germline CDR1 and CDR2: MNHGY and SAAAGT. In nucleotides, the CDR3 is TGTGCCAGCAGTTGGTCAGGGGACACTGAAGCTTTCTTT. It codes for CASSWSGDTEAFF.